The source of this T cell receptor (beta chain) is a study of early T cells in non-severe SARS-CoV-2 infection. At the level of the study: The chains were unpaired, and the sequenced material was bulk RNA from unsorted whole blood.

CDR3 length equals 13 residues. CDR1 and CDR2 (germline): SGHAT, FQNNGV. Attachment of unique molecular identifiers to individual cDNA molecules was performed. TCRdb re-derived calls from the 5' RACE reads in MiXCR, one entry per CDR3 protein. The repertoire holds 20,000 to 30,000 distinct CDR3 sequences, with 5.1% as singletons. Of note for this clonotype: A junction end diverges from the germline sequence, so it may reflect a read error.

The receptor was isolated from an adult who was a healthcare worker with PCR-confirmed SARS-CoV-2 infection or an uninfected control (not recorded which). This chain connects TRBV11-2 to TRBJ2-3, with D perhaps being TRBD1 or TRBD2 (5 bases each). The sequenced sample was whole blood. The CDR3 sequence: CVSSGTQGDTQYF. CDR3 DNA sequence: TGTGTCAGCAGCGGCACCCAGGGAGATACGCAGTATTTT. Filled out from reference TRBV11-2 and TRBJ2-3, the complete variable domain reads EAGVAQSPRYKIIEKRQSVAFWCNPISGHATLYWYQQILGQGPKLLIQFQNNGVVDDSQLPKDRFSAERLKGVDSTLKIQPAKLEDSAVYLCVSSGTQGDTQYFGPGTRLTVL.